This TCR beta chain was sequenced in a study of T cells in Graves' hyperthyroidism and ophthalmopathy. General observations from the study: Stable hyperthyroidism and ophthalmopathy were separated using 13 V-J signatures. Before onset, by a median of approximately 6.2 months, the model predicted ophthalmopathy.

Researchers took RNA transcripts and amplified the TCR beta CDR3 regions from them. With the HTBI primer set, the TCR CDR3 went through a first round of RT-PCR. MiXCR, applied by TCRdb to the multiplex PCR reads, yields one record per CDR3 protein. The sample lists a few hundred thousand distinct CDR3 sequences, about 14% occurring once. This clonotype was picked up many times. The antigen remains undetermined. Relative to the germline gene, one junction end is altered; a read error may explain this. The CDR3 is 14 residues long. The germline V gene encodes CDR1 SGHRS and CDR2 YFSETQ. This chain connects TRBV5-1 to TRBJ1-1; D remains unclear. This sequence originates from a woman in her 30s with Graves' ophthalmopathy. The source material was blood. CDR3 amino acids: CASSLGLMNTEAFF. The CDR3, as DNA: TGTGCCAGCAGCTTAGGACTGATGAACACTGAAGCTTTCTTT.